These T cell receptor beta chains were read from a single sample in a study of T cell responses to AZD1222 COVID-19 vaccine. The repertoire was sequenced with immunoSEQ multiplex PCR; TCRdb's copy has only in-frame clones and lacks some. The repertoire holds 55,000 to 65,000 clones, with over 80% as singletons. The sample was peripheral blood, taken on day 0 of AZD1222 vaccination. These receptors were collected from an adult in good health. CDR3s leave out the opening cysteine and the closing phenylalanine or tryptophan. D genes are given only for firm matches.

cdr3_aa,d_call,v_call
ASSLGTGGKYEKLF,TRBD1,TRBV7-2
ATSESGLETQY,-,TRBV24-1
ASSRALAPYNEQF,-,TRBV4-3
ASSYMRLGPEQY,-,TRBV6-5
ASSINSQETQY,-,TRBV19
SASNTGGYEQY,TRBD1,TRBV20-1
ASSELGLAGGDEQF,TRBD2,TRBV2
ASSQSGPDMSGGPNTEAF,TRBD1,TRBV23-1
ASPSGRVGTDTQY,-,TRBV5-1
ATSDGTGQNSPLH,TRBD1,TRBV24-1
ASSLGRERYNEQF,TRBD2,TRBV5-1
SVDDRDTGAEAF,TRBD1,TRBV29-1
ASTRDRDRPQH,TRBD1,TRBV6-6
ASSQDRGRLQY,TRBD1,TRBV4-3
ATSRDTEPAETQY,-,TRBV15
ASSLQGGRSGYT,TRBD1,TRBV18
ASSYRGEVGQPQH,-,TRBV6-5
SAVDSYEQY,-,TRBV20-1
ASSLNQPQH,-,TRBV12-3/TRBV12-4
ASSSGTSGYNEQF,TRBD2,TRBV5-4
ASSFRPQGSNSPLH,TRBD1,TRBV6-5
ASSRDREDTQY,TRBD1,TRBV4-1
ASRPDPGSGNTIY,-,TRBV6-5
ASSYSLAGENTEAF,-,TRBV6-5
ATSGQGEDEQY,TRBD1,TRBV24-1
ASSREAGNTGELF,-,TRBV6-4
ATSTVGNEKLF,-,TRBV27
ASSSSPGQKNYGYT,TRBD1,TRBV7-9
ASSPQGAGGPRNEQF,-,TRBV7-2
ASSPTLNSPLH,-,TRBV19
ASSLGTEYNEQF,TRBD1,TRBV7-2
AWNSNRNYGYT,-,TRBV30
ASSEFFLGEMNTEAF,-,TRBV25-1
ASSFTGSSEQY,-,TRBV7-9
ASSPSTGGQETQY,TRBD1,TRBV18
SVQKGTVKKNIQY,-,TRBV29-1
ASSLGPAGEGTEAF,-,TRBV5-4
ASSLADSRYEKLF,-,TRBV5-1
ASSRQGSYNEQF,TRBD1,TRBV14
AWSVGGRGEQY,-,TRBV30
AWSLWGEEQF,-,TRBV30
AGSVSGRTGELF,-,TRBV9
ASSKRSGGELF,-,TRBV18
ASRGDRGPNTEAF,TRBD1,TRBV6-5
ASSLGPGLGAYEQY,TRBD2,TRBV5-1
ASSLGMDRVPYEQY,TRBD1,TRBV28
ASSRNAGGETQY,-,TRBV11-2
ASSEWQVQF,-,TRBV25-1
AWSVLGETKNIQY,-,TRBV30
ASSRTRGDEQF,-,TRBV19
ASSLEVRAYEQY,-,TRBV7-2
ASYTNSGNTIY,-,TRBV18
ASSRALGANYGYT,-,TRBV5-4
ASSLSNRPNQPQH,-,TRBV6-6
ASSQDRLQLSASNTGELF,-,TRBV4-1
ASSPDGYEQY,-,TRBV10-1
ASSAWRGEQY,-,TRBV7-8